This T cell receptor beta chain derives from a study of shared clonotypes between healthy human individuals. Study as a whole: Plates per donor: three CD4 naive, three CD4 memory, two CD8 naive, one CD8 memory.

This clone is a singleton in its sample. The table came from immunoSEQ multiplex PCR; TCRdb's copy has only in-frame clones and leaves some out. The sample lists some 2,400,000 clones; more than 90% were seen once. The CDR3 is made up of 14 amino acids. V shed 5 bases and J 4 bases; nucleotides not matched to a gene: 7. CDR1 and CDR2 from the germline V gene are SEHNR and FQNEAQ (reference sequence). The chain employs TRBV7-9 and TRBJ1-1, with 7 positions matching TRBD1. This TCR came from a man younger than 30 in good health. Input material: naive CD4+ T cells sorted from blood. The subset was: CD45RA+ positively selected. The CDR3 nucleotides are TGTGCCAGCAGCCCCCAGACAGGGATCACTGAAGCTTTCTTT. Translation: CASSPQTGITEAFF.